Sequencing of this T cell receptor beta chain was carried out in a study of blood T cell repertoires in COVID-19. CDR1 is SGDLS and CDR2 is YYNGEE in the germline V gene. J lost 2 bases, V lost 0 bases, and 3 bases had no gene match. The CDR3 spans 15 residues. Repertoires were generated with immunoSEQ multiplex PCR, while TCRdb's copy carries only in-frame clones and drops some. The repertoire has 180,000 or so clones, approximately 88% of them found once; the top ten carry 6.5% to 9%. This clonotype was obtained from a woman aged 40 to 55 with COVID-19, enrolled during active disease. This chain joins TRBV9 and TRBJ2-3, with 7 bases fitting TRBD2. The material sequenced was peripheral blood. The CDR3 DNA reads TGTGCCAGCAGCGTAGCGCTAGCGGTCACAGATACGCAGTATTTT. This codes for CASSVALAVTDTQYF.